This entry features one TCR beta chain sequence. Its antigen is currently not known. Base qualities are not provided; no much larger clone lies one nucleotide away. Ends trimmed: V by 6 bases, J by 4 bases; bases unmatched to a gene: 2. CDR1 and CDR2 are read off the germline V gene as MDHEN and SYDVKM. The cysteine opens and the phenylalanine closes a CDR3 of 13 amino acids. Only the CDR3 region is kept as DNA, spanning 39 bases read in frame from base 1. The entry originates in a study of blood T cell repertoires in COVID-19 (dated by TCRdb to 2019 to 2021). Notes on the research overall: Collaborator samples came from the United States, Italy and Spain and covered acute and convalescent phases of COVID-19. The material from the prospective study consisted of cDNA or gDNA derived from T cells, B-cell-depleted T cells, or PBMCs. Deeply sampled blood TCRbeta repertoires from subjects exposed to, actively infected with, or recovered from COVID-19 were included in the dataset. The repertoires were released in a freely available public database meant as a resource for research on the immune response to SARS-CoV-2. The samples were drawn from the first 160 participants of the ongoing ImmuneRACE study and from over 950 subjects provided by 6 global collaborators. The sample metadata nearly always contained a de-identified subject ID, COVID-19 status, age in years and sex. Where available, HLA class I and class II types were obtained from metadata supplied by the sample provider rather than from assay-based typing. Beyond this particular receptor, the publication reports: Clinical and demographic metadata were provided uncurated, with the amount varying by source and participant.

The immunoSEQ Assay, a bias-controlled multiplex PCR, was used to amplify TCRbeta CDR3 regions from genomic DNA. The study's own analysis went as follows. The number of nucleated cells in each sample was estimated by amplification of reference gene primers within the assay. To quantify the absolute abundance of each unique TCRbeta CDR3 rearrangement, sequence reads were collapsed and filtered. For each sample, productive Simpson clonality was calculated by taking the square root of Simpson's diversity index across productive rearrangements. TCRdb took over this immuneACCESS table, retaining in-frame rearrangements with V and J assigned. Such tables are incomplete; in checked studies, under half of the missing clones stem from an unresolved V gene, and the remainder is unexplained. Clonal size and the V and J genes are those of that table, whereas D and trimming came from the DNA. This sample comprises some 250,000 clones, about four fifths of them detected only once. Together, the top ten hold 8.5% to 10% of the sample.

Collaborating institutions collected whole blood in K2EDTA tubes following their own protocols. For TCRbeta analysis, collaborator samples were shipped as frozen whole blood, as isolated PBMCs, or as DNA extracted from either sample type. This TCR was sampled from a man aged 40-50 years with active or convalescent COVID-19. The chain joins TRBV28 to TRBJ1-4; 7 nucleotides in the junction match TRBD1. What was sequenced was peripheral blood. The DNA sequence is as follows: TGTGCCAGCAGGAGACAGGGTAATGAAAAACTGTTTTTT. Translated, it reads CASRRQGNEKLFF. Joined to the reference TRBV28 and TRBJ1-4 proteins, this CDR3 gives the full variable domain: DVKVTQSSRYLVKRTGEKVFLECVQDMDHENMFWYRQDPGLGLRLIYFSYDVKMKEKGDIPEGYSVSREKKERFSLILESASTNQTSMYLCASRRQGNEKLFFGSGTQLSVL.